The clone carrying this TCR beta chain was counted a single time. Its antigen is unidentified. This specimen comes from a study of cytomegalovirus exposure and HLA in healthy donors. The germline CDR1 and CDR2 sequences are SNHLY and FYNNEI. V gave up 4 bases and J gave up 3 bases; unmatched junction bases: 13. The CDR3 loop spans 19 amino acids. 13 Jbeta primers and 60 Vbeta primers were used for the PCR. Measured with immunoSEQ multiplex PCR; TCRdb has only the in-frame clones, and not every one. Among roughly 190,000 clones listed, around 62% were seen once. At sampling all donors were nominally healthy, likely with unrecorded immune exposures. General observations from the study: Links to common viral pathogens appeared, in a later analysis, for several of the most significant clusters. Productive rates of about 90% or about 30% were seen for most TCR beta V segments in an earlier analysis.

Sequencing was performed on PBMCs. The TCR was taken from a man in his forties in good health and CMV-seronegative. This sequence joins TRBV2 and TRBJ2-7, with 15 bases that match TRBD2. CDR3 region: CASSVVGGTSGGPRYEQYF. The CDR3 region has the DNA TGTGCCAGCAGTGTGGTTGGGGGGACTAGCGGGGGGCCCCGCTACGAGCAGTACTTC.